Below are 10 T cell receptor beta chains sequenced from a single sample in a study of blood T cell repertoires in COVID-19. The table came from immunoSEQ multiplex PCR; TCRdb's copy has only in-frame clones and leaves some out. The repertoire holds about 49,000 clones, with roughly 84% as singletons. Sequenced: peripheral blood. The receptors derive from a man over 45 with acute or convalescent COVID-19.

This chain's CDR3 is CASSLSGGQGVARGELFF. The CDR3 DNA follows: TGTGCCAGCAGTTTATCGGGGGGACAGGGGGTGGCCCGCGGGGAGCTGTTTTTT. This chain connects TRBV27 to TRBJ2-2, with TRBD1 matching over 11 bases. Looked up from germline, CDR1 is MNHEY and CDR2 is SMNVEV (reference sequence). The CDR3 contains 18 residues. V dropped 0 bases and J dropped 7; count of bases not matched to a gene: 10.

This clone was detected only a few times. The V call is TRBV15, the J call TRBJ1-5, with D unclear. With 0 bases removed from V and 4 bases from J, the gap between germline ends came to 4 bases. The germline V gene has CDR1 LNHNV and CDR2 YYDKDF (reference sequence). The CDR3 length is 13 residues. DNA for the CDR3: TGTGCCACCAGCAGAGAGAGAAATCAGCCCCAGCATTTT. Encoded protein: CATSRERNQPQHF.

The CDR3 loop is CASSETFGTPTYEQYF. CDR3 sequence (DNA): TGTGCCAGCAGTGAGACATTCGGGACACCGACCTACGAGCAGTACTTC. The rearrangement uses TRBV2 and TRBJ2-7; a weak D match, TRBD1 (6 bases). CDR3 length: 16 amino acids. Trimming removed 3 bases at V and 2 bases at J, with 17 bases between. Germline V gene data show CDR1 as SNHLY and CDR2 as FYNNEI.

This chain joins TRBV11-2 and TRBJ2-1; 12 bases agree with TRBD2. The CDR3 totals 15 residues. Germline values: CDR1 SGHAT, CDR2 FQNNGV. V dropped 1 base and J dropped 5; count of bases not matched to a gene: 0. As DNA, the CDR3 is TGTGCCAGCAGCTTAGGACTAGCGGGAGACAATGAGCAGTTCTTC. Its translation: CASSLGLAGDNEQFF. Filled out from reference TRBV11-2 and TRBJ2-1, the complete variable domain reads EAGVAQSPRYKIIEKRQSVAFWCNPISGHATLYWYQQILGQGPKLLIQFQNNGVVDDSQLPKDRFSAERLKGVDSTLKIQPAKLEDSAVYLCASSLGLAGDNEQFFGPGTRLTVL.

The gene calls are TRBV28 and TRBJ1-5, with TRBD1 as a possible D gene (5 bases). CDR1 and CDR2 (germline): MDHEN, SYDVKM. CDR3 size: 14 residues. The germline V and J ends were trimmed by 3 bases and 5 bases, with 11 bases remaining between them. For the CDR3, the DNA is TGTGCCAGCAGTTTGGACAATCTTTATCAGCCCCAGCATTTT. It codes for CASSLDNLYQPQHF. The variable domain in full, with the rest retrieved from reference TRBV28 and TRBJ1-5, is DVKVTQSSRYLVKRTGEKVFLECVQDMDHENMFWYRQDPGLGLRLIYFSYDVKMKEKGDIPEGYSVSREKKERFSLILESASTNQTSMYLCASSLDNLYQPQHFGDGTRLSIL.

The V call is TRBV7-2, the J call TRBJ1-5, with D hard to call. CDR3 length: 15 residues. In germline, CDR1 is SGHTA, CDR2 FQGNSA. Deletions cut 5 bases from V and 1 base from J, with 12 bases between. The CDR3 DNA is TGTGCCAGCAGCCTCACAGTTGCGAGCAATCAGCCCCAGCATTTT. It yields the protein CASSLTVASNQPQHF.

This clone was seen only once. V gene TRBV7-9 combines with J gene TRBJ2-3, with 14 bases identical to TRBD2. The V gene's germline CDR1 is SEHNR and CDR2 FQNEAQ (reference sequence). This CDR3 has 16 amino acids. Trimming removed 5 bases from V and 8 bases from J; junction bases left unmatched: 9. CDR3 DNA sequence: TGTGCCAGCAGCCCCACTGGGACTAGCGGGGGTCGTACGCAGTATTTT. As protein: CASSPTGTSGGRTQYF. Drawing the rest from reference TRBV7-9 and TRBJ2-3, the complete variable domain is DTGVSQNPRHKITKRGQNVTFRCDPISEHNRLYWYRQTLGQGPEFLTYFQNEAQLEKSRLLSDRFSAERPKGSFSTLEIQRTEQGDSAMYLCASSPTGTSGGRTQYFGPGTRLTVL.

This rearrangement joins TRBV4-1 to TRBJ1-5, with TRBD1 identical over 10 bases. Germline V gene sequence: CDR1 MGHRA, CDR2 YSYEKL. This CDR3 has 15 amino acids. After removal of 0 bases from V and 9 bases from J, the junction contained 5 bases not matched to a gene. This CDR3 is CASSQEGTGERPQHF. In DNA, the CDR3 is TGCGCCAGCAGCCAAGAAGGGACAGGGGAAAGGCCCCAGCATTTT.

This clone was found a few times. The chain joins TRBV18 to TRBJ1-6; 7 nucleotides line up with TRBD1. The CDR3 is made up of 16 amino acids. CDR1 KGHSH and CDR2 LQKENI come from the germline V gene. Trimming cost V 2 bases and J 7 bases; bases outside gene matches: 8. The CDR3 nucleotides are TGTGCCAGCTCACCAAATTATCGACAGGGAAATTCACCCCTCCACTTT. This sequence encodes CASSPNYRQGNSPLHF.

The chain employs TRBV11-2 and TRBJ1-1; 7 nucleotides align to TRBD1. Germline CDR1 is SGHAT and CDR2 is FQNNGV. The CDR3 length is 13 residues. V lost 0 bases, J lost 5 bases, and 0 bases stayed unmatched. Written as DNA, the CDR3 is TGTGCCAGCAGCTTAGACAGGGGGACTGAAGCTTTCTTT. Encoded protein: CASSLDRGTEAFF.